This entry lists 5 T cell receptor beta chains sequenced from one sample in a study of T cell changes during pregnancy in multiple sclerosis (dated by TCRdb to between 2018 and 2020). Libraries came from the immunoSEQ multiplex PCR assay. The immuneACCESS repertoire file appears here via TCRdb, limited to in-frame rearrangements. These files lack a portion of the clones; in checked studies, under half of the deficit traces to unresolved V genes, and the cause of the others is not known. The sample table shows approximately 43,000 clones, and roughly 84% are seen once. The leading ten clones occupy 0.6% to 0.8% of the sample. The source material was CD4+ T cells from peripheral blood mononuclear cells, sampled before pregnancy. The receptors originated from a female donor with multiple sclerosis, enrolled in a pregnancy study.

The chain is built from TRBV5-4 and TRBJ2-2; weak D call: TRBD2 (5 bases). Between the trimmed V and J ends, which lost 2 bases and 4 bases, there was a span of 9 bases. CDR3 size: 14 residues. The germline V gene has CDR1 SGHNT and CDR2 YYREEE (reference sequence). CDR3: CASSFEGSTGELFF. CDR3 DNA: TGTGCCAGCAGCTTTGAGGGAAGCACCGGGGAGCTGTTTTTT.

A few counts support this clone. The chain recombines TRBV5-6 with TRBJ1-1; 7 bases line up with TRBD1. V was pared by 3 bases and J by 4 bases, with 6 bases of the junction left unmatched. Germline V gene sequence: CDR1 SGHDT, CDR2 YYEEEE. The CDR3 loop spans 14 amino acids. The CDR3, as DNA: TGTGCCAGCAGCTGGGGACAGATACGCACTGAAGCTTTCTTT. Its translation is CASSWGQIRTEAFF.

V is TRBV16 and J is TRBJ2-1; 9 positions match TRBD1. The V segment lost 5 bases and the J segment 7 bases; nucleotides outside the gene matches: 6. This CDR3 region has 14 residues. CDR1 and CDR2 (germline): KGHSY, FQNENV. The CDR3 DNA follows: TGTGCCAGCAGCTCACACAGGGGGCTTAATGAGCAGTTCTTC. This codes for CASSSHRGLNEQFF.

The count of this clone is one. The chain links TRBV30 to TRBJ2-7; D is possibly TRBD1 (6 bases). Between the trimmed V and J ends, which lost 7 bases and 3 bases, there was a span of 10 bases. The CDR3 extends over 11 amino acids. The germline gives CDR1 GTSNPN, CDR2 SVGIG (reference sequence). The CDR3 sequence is CAFGQNYEQYF. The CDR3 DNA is TGTGCCTTCGGACAGAACTACGAGCAGTACTTC.

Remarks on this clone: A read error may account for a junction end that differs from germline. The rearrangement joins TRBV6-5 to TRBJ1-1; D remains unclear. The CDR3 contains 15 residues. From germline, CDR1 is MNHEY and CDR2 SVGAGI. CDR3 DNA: TGTGCCAGCAACGATAGGCCTGGGTTAAGCGTAGGCCATCTGTTT. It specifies CASNDRPGLSVGHLF.